This T cell receptor (beta chain) is from a study of T-cell reconstitution after alpha-beta-depleted transplantation in children. General observations from the study: Some patients' high day-60 TCRbeta diversity was traced to surviving recipient T cells and thymic progenitors. The origin of alpha-beta T cells about two months after transplant was reportedly several hundred expanded graft clones. T cells produced anew were the main source of T-cell counts and diversity one year after transplant.

This clonotype has a count of ten or more. Its antigen remains unknown. Researchers prepared the TCRbeta library using unique molecular identifiers, the study reports. MiXCR, applied by TCRdb to the PCR reads, yields one record per CDR3 protein. Altogether about 490,000 distinct CDR3 sequences are present, about 10% being singletons, with the ten largest covering just over 2%. The CDR3 contains 14 residues. V was clipped by 0 bases and J by 3 bases; unmatched bases: 1. The V gene's germline CDR1 is LGHNA and CDR2 YSLEER. This TCR derives from a child aged 2 to 15 with inherited bone marrow failure, due to receive a stem cell transplant. V and J are TRBV4-3 and TRBJ2-7; 8 bases fit TRBD2. The source material was PBMCs, sampled before TCRalphabeta/CD19-depleted stem cell transplant. The CDR3 region is CASSQEAGDYEQYF. The CDR3 nucleotides read TGCGCCAGCAGCCAAGAAGCGGGAGACTACGAGCAGTACTTC.